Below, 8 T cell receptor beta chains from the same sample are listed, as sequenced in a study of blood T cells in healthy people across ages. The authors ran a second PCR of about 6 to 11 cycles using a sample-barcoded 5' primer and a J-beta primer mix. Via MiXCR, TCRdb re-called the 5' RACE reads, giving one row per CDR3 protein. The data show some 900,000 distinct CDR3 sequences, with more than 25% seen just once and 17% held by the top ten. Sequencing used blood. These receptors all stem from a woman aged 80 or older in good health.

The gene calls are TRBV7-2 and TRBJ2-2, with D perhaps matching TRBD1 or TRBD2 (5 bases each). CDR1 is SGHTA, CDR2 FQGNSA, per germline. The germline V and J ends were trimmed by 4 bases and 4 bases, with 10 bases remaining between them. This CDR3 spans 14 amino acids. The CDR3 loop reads CASSSGTLTGELFF. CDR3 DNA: TGTGCCAGCAGCTCCGGGACGCTCACCGGGGAGCTGTTTTTT.

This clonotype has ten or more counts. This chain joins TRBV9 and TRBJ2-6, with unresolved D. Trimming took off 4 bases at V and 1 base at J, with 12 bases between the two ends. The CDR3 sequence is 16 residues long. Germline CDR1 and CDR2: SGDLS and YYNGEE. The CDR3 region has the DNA TGTGCCAGCAGCCCCCCTCGGGCTTCTGGGGCCAACGTCCTGACTTTC. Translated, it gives CASSPPRASGANVLTF.

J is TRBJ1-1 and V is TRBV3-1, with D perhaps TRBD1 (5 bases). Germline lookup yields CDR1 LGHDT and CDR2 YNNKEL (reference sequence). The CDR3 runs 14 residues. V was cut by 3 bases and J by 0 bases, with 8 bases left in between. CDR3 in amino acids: CASSQGVVNTEAFF. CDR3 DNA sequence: TGTGCCAGCAGCCAGGGGGTAGTGAACACTGAAGCTTTCTTT.

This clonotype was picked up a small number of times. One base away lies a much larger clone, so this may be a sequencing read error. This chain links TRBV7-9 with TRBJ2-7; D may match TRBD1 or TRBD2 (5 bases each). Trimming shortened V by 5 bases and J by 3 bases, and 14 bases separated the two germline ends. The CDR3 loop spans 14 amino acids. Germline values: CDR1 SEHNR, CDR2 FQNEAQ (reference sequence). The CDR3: CASSPGPYGYEQYF. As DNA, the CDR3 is TGTGCCAGCAGCCCGGGACCGTACGGCTACGAGCAGTACTTC. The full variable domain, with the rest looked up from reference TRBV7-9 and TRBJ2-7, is DTGVSQNPRHKITKRGQNVTFRCDPISEHNRLYWYRQTLGQGPEFLTYFQNEAQLEKSRLLSDRFSAERPKGSFSTLEIQRTEQGDSAMYLCASSPGPYGYEQYFGPGTRLTVT.

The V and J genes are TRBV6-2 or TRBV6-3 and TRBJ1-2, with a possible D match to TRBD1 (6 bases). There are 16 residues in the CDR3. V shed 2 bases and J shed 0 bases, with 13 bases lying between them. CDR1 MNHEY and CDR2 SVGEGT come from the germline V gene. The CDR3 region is CASSYLTNRANYGYTF. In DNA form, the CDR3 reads TGTGCCAGCAGTTACCTTACAAACAGGGCTAACTATGGCTACACCTTC.

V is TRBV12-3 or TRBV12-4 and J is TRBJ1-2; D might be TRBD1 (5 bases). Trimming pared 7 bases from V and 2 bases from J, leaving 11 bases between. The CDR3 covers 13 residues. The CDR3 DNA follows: TGTGCCAGCAACCCGGGGGAGAACTATGGCTACACCTTC. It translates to CASNPGENYGYTF.

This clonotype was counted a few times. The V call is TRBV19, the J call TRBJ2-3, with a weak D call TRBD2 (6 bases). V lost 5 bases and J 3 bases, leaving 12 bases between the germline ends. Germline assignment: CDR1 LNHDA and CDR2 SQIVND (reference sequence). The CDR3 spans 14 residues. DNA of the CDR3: TGTGCCAGTAGTCGTGGGGGGATTACAGATACGCAGTATTTT. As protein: CASSRGGITDTQYF.

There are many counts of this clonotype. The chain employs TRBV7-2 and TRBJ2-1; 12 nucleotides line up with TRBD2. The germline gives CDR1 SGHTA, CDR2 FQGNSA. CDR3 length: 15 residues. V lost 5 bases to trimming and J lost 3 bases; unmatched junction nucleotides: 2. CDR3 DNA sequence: TGTGCCAGCAGCACTAGCGGGGGGCGCTACAATGAGCAGTTCTTC. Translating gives CASSTSGGRYNEQFF. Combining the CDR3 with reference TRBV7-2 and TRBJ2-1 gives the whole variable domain GAGVSQSPSNKVTEKGKDVELRCDPISGHTALYWYRQSLGQGLEFLIYFQGNSAPDKSGLPSDRFSAERTGGSVSTLTIQRTQQEDSAVYLCASSTSGGRYNEQFFGPGTRLTVL.